This T cell receptor (beta chain) stems from a study of control samples from healthy donors and cancer patients. Repertoires were generated with immunoSEQ multiplex PCR, while TCRdb's copy carries only in-frame clones and drops some. Of about 160,000 clones in the sample, around 94% were seen once. Sequencing was performed on PBMCs. The TCR sequence derives from a man aged 60-69 years with colorectal cancer.

CDR3: CASSLRGTPNEKLFF. CDR3 DNA: TGTGCCAGCAGCCTACGGGGGACACCGAATGAAAAACTGTTTTTT. This rearrangement joins TRBV7-6 to TRBJ1-4; TRBD1 might be the D (6 bases). The CDR3 has 15 amino acids. V dropped 5 bases and J dropped 5 bases, with 15 bases sitting between them. Germline assignment: CDR1 SGHVS and CDR2 FNYEAQ.